Given below is one T cell receptor (beta chain) in context. The data derive from a study of blood T cell repertoires in COVID-19. Overall study context: Specimens from acute and convalescent COVID-19 originated in the United States, Italy and Spain. T cells, B-cell-depleted T cells, or PBMCs provided the cDNA or gDNA that served as material.

Methods used by the authors: Amplifying reference gene primers gave estimates of nucleated cell counts. Only in-frame clones appear in the TCRdb table, and some are missing; sequencing was by immunoSEQ multiplex PCR. V and J calls and clone size are given by that table; D and trimming were obtained from the DNA. The table has 100,000 to 150,000 clones, approximately 88% seen once; the top ten hold 10%. Germline-derived CDR1 and CDR2 are MDHEN and SYDVKM. This CDR3 region has 17 residues. V lost 6 bases to trimming and J lost 6 bases; unmatched junction nucleotides: 16. The sample consisted of peripheral blood. The chain carries TRBV28 and TRBJ2-2; 7 bases are a match to TRBD2. This receptor was identified in a man in his forties or fifties with acute or convalescent COVID-19. Written as DNA, the CDR3 is TGTGCCAGCAGGAAGCGGGGATATTCTGGTAGGGCCGGGGAGCTGTTTTTT. Its translation is CASRKRGYSGRAGELFF.